The TCR beta chain described here comes from a study of T cells in Graves' hyperthyroidism and ophthalmopathy. Study-level points and caveats: Separation of ophthalmopathy from stable hyperthyroidism was achieved by a 13 V-J model.

Regions amplified from RNA transcripts were the TCR beta CDR3 regions. The study used the HTBI primer set for a first-round RT-PCR of the TCR CDR3. TCRdb ran MiXCR on the multiplex PCR reads and lists one entry per CDR3 protein. The sample yields about 720,000 distinct CDR3 sequences, roughly 17% seen once. This clonotype was seen repeatedly, ten times or more. Its matching antigen is unknown. Graves' hyperthyroidism without ophthalmopathy progression within 18 months was termed stable. Newly diagnosed hyperthyroidism patients aged 18 to 65 years had disease lasting under 2 months. The receptor was isolated from a man between 18 and 29 years old with Graves' hyperthyroidism. Sequenced: blood.

The CDR3 nucleotides read TGTGCCAGCAGTTCGACAGGGGGCGTGTACGAGCAGTACTTC. Amino acid sequence: CASSSTGGVYEQYF. This sequence joins TRBV12-3 or TRBV12-4 and TRBJ2-7; TRBD1 aligns across 10 bases. Trimming removed 4 bases from V and 4 bases from J; junction bases left unmatched: 4. This CDR3 comprises 14 residues.